This T cell receptor beta chain appears in the sequencing data of a study of monozygotic twins with cystic fibrosis. Study observations and caveats: Unrelated CF individuals shared fewer identical clonotypes than monozygotic CF twins. Clonality was generally low (median approximately 0.0088), higher in the most severe patients. J usage was most co-twin-similar in 8 of 16 pairs, V in 13.

Libraries were prepared by immunoSEQ multiplex PCR; TCRdb keeps only in-frame clonotypes and omits some of them. Of 8,000 to 10,000 clones listed, roughly nine tenths are singletons. The CDR3 is made up of 13 amino acids. With 7 bases removed from V and 1 base from J, the gap between germline ends came to 8 bases. In germline, CDR1 is SNHLY, CDR2 FYNNEI. This clone was picked up one time. Its antigen is not known. The material sequenced was blood. This clonotype originated in a boy between 2 and 15 years old with cystic fibrosis. V usage is TRBV2 and J usage is TRBJ1-5; unclear D gene. CDR3 amino acids: CASTILSNQPQHF. The CDR3 DNA follows: TGTGCCAGCACCATATTAAGCAATCAGCCCCAGCATTTT.